This T cell receptor (beta chain) was sequenced during a study of cytomegalovirus exposure and HLA in healthy donors. PCR was performed using 60 Vbeta and 13 Jbeta primers. Data came from immunoSEQ multiplex PCR; TCRdb stores just in-frame clones and leaves some out. The sample contains roughly 190,000 clones, 85% to 90% of which appear only once. Germline trimming cut 4 bases from V and 6 bases from J; bases unmatched to any gene: 5. The length of the CDR3 is 14 residues. The germline V gene encodes CDR1 SGHRS and CDR2 YFSETQ. The chain employs TRBV5-1 and TRBJ1-4; 8 nucleotides agree with TRBD1. The sequence was collected from a woman aged 18-29 years in good health and CMV-seronegative. Source material: PBMCs. CDR3 sequence (DNA): TGCGCCAGCAGCGGGGGACAGGTGGATGAAAAACTGTTTTTT. Residues: CASSGGQVDEKLFF.